This TCR beta chain was identified during a study of T cell responses to AZD1222 COVID-19 vaccine. Trimming cost V 3 bases and J 1 base, with 9 bases left between them. This CDR3 contains 14 residues. Germline V gene data show CDR1 as MNHNS and CDR2 as SASEGT. The table came from immunoSEQ multiplex PCR; TCRdb's copy has only in-frame clones and leaves some out. The sample has roughly 180,000 clones, about 94% seen once; the top ten hold 9.2%. Material: peripheral blood, obtained on day 0 of AZD1222 vaccination. This sequence was found in an adult in good health. The chain carries TRBV6-1 and TRBJ1-2, with unresolved D. CDR3: CASSDRAVNYGYTF. CDR3 DNA sequence: TGTGCCAGCAGTGATAGGGCAGTTAACTATGGCTACACCTTC.